These 27 T cell receptor beta chains came from one sample sequenced in a study of T cell repertoires in cytomegalovirus infection. TCRdb itself ran the reads through MiXCR, one entry per CDR3 protein. The sample holds more than 400,000 distinct CDR3 sequences; around 27% are singletons and the top ten take 13%. What was sequenced was PBMCs. These receptors were obtained from a human donor in good health (CMV status not recorded). Some clones in this sample may be carry-over from other donors' samples.

This clonotype was counted a single time. The chain recombines TRBV27 with TRBJ1-5; D is possibly TRBD1 (5 bases). This CDR3 contains 17 residues. CDR1 is MNHEY, CDR2 SMNVEV, per germline (reference sequence). V shed 6 bases and J shed 2 bases, with 20 bases lying between them. The CDR3 sequence is CASSPRVGHARNQPQHF. The DNA of the CDR3 is TGTGCCAGCAGCCCGCGGGTGGGGCACGCACGCAATCAGCCCCAGCATTTT.

This rearrangement joins TRBV6-2 or TRBV6-3 to TRBJ1-1; possible D gene TRBD1, 5 bases. The V gene's germline CDR1 is MNHEY and CDR2 SVGEGT. This CDR3 comprises 15 residues. With 2 bases removed from V and 0 bases from J, the gap between germline ends came to 10 bases. The CDR3 DNA is TGTGCCAGCAGTTACCCCACAGGTATGAACACTGAAGCTTTCTTT. This sequence encodes CASSYPTGMNTEAFF.

The table lists this clonotype with many counts. The chain employs TRBV12-3 or TRBV12-4 and TRBJ1-2; D gene ambiguous. This CDR3 contains 15 residues. With 1 base removed from V and 6 bases from J, the gap between germline ends came to 15 bases. The CDR3 nucleotides read TGTGCCAGCAGTTTAGGCGAGGGCTTTCGGGATGGCTACACCTTC. Amino acid sequence: CASSLGEGFRDGYTF.

The chain combines TRBV12-3 or TRBV12-4 with TRBJ1-1, with no clear D. Trimming shortened V by 2 bases and J by 5 bases, and 12 bases separated the two germline ends. The CDR3 covers 14 residues. CDR3 residues: CASSLLPWETEAFF. The CDR3 coding sequence is TGTGCCAGCAGTTTACTTCCTTGGGAGACTGAAGCTTTCTTT.

This clonotype has a count of ten or more. This rearrangement joins TRBV19 to TRBJ1-5; D is perhaps TRBD1 (6 bases). CDR3 length equals 16 residues. The germline V gene encodes CDR1 LNHDA and CDR2 SQIVND (reference sequence). The V end lost 7 bases, the J end lost 3 bases, and 19 bases lay between the germline ends. The CDR3 DNA is TGTGCCAGTACCCGGGGAGGCAGGGGAAACAATCAGCCCCAGCATTTT. Residues: CASTRGGRGNNQPQHF. The full variable domain, rest sourced from reference TRBV19 and TRBJ1-5, is DGGITQSPKYLFRKEGQNVTLSCEQNLNHDAMYWYRQDPGQGLRLIYYSQIVNDFQKGDIAEGYSVSREKKESFPLTVTSAQKNPTAFYLCASTRGGRGNNQPQHFGDGTRLSIL.

The table lists this clonotype with a few counts. The rearrangement links TRBV12-3 or TRBV12-4 to TRBJ1-4; 7 bases map to TRBD1. V dropped 1 base and J dropped 7; count of bases not matched to a gene: 9. CDR3 length: 16 amino acids. The CDR3 spells CASSLGTGTEVEKLFF. The DNA of the CDR3 is TGTGCCAGCAGTTTAGGTACCGGGACAGAGGTTGAAAAACTGTTTTTT.

This clonotype was recorded a few times. The chain carries TRBV20-1 and TRBJ1-5, with D possibly TRBD1 on 6 matching bases. Deletions cut 1 base from V and 4 bases from J, with 20 bases between. CDR3 length: 17 residues. Germline V lookup: CDR1 DFQATT, CDR2 SNEGSKA (reference sequence). The CDR3 spells CSARVGGGFIANQPQHF. The DNA for the CDR3 is TGCAGTGCTAGAGTAGGGGGGGGATTCATAGCGAATCAGCCCCAGCATTTT.

This clonotype was seen more than once but under ten times. This rearrangement joins TRBV30 to TRBJ2-7, with 11 nucleotides matching TRBD2. Germline trimming cut 0 bases from V and 5 bases from J; bases unmatched to any gene: 6. Germline CDR1 is GTSNPN and CDR2 is SVGIG (reference sequence). CDR3 length: 15 amino acids. The CDR3 nucleotides read TGTGCCTGGAGTGTCCTAGCGGGAGGCGACAACGAGCAGTACTTC. Its protein product is CAWSVLAGGDNEQYF. The full variable domain, in which reference TRBV30 and TRBJ2-7 provide the parts outside the CDR3, is SQTIHQWPATLVQPVGSPLSLECTVEGTSNPNLYWYRQAAGRGLQLLFYSVGIGQISSEVPQNLSASRPQDRQFILSSKKLLLSDSGFYLCAWSVLAGGDNEQYFGPGTRLTVT.

This clonotype was counted many times. This chain connects TRBV7-2 to TRBJ2-7; TRBD2 matches 11 bases. This CDR3 has 15 residues. Germline assignment: CDR1 SGHTA and CDR2 FQGNSA. Trimming took 6 bases from V and 3 from J; bases not matched to a gene: 7. The CDR3 region has the DNA TGTGCCAGCAGGGGAACTAGCGGGAGCTTCTACGAGCAGTACTTC. Its translation: CASRGTSGSFYEQYF.

The chain carries TRBV20-1 and TRBJ2-7; 8 nucleotides line up with TRBD2. Germline lookup yields CDR1 DFQATT and CDR2 SNEGSKA (reference sequence). The CDR3 length is 13 residues. Trimming cost V 0 bases and J 7 bases; bases outside gene matches: 5. The CDR3 protein is CSARDTGGREQYF. CDR3 coding DNA: TGCAGTGCTAGAGATACGGGAGGGCGGGAGCAGTACTTC.

V and J are TRBV6-2 or TRBV6-3 and TRBJ2-1; the D gene is possibly TRBD1 (6 bases). The CDR3 consists of 14 residues. Germline V gene data show CDR1 as MNHEY and CDR2 as SVGEGT. V was cut by 7 bases and J by 7 bases, with 17 bases left in between. In nucleotides, the CDR3 is TGTGCCAGCATCCCGCTACAGGGTAGGAATGAGCAGTTCTTC. Its protein product is CASIPLQGRNEQFF.

The J gene is TRBJ2-5, the V gene TRBV5-6; D remains ambiguous. This CDR3 has 14 residues. Germline lookup yields CDR1 SGHDT and CDR2 YYEEEE. Trimming cost V 0 bases and J 1 base, with 7 bases left between them. CDR3 sequence reads: CASSLEDGQETQYF. CDR3 bases: TGTGCCAGCAGCTTGGAGGACGGCCAAGAGACCCAGTACTTC.

J is TRBJ2-1 and V is TRBV6-5; TRBD2 matches at 14 bases. Germline V lookup: CDR1 MNHEY, CDR2 SVGAGI. J gave up 9 bases and V 5 bases, and 6 bases lay outside the gene matches. CDR3 length equals 15 residues. Here the CDR3 reads CASSTTGTSGSEQFF. CDR3 bases: TGTGCCAGCAGTACGACCGGGACTAGCGGGAGTGAGCAGTTCTTC.

CDR3 DNA sequence: TGTGCCAGTAGGACCGGGACCGAGTACAATGAGCAGTTCTTC. Its protein product is CASRTGTEYNEQFF. The chain uses TRBV19 and TRBJ2-1; D may match TRBD1 or TRBD2 (5 bases each). This CDR3 spans 14 amino acids. Germline V gives CDR1 LNHDA, CDR2 SQIVND (reference sequence). Trimming took off 6 bases at V and 4 bases at J, with 13 bases between the two ends.

In this sample, this clonotype turned up many times. This chain links TRBV7-2 with TRBJ2-7; the match to TRBD1 covers 11 bases. The CDR3 is 14 residues long. With 5 bases clipped from V and 4 bases from J, the junction kept 4 bases outside the gene matches. Germline-derived CDR1 and CDR2 are SGHTA and FQGNSA. The DNA of the CDR3 is TGTGCCAGCAGCCGGACAGGGGGCTTTTACGAGCAGTACTTC. The encoded protein is CASSRTGGFYEQYF.

This clonotype has a handful of counts. This chain links TRBV6-5 with TRBJ2-7; TRBD2 matches at 10 bases. Trimming cost V 0 bases and J 5 bases; bases outside gene matches: 7. Germline CDR1 reads MNHEY; CDR2 reads SVGAGI. This CDR3 spans 16 amino acids. CDR3 in amino acids: CASSYSRAGGPHEQYF. For the CDR3, the DNA is TGTGCCAGCAGTTACTCGAGAGCGGGAGGGCCCCACGAGCAGTACTTC.

The chain uses TRBV7-9 and TRBJ2-7; a weak D match, TRBD1 (5 bases). The CDR3 runs to 15 residues. V lost 1 base to trimming and J lost 1 base, with 11 bases between them. Germline CDR1 reads SEHNR; CDR2 reads FQNEAQ (reference sequence). The CDR3 DNA reads TGTGCCAGCAGCTTAGGACAGTATCTATCCTACGAGCAGTACTTC. Translated: CASSLGQYLSYEQYF.

This clonotype was observed a few times. The V call is TRBV10-3, the J call TRBJ2-7; the match to TRBD2 covers 8 bases. Germline CDR1 ENHRY, CDR2 SYGVKD. The CDR3 is 15 residues long. V was pared by 0 bases and J by 9 bases, with 10 bases of the junction left unmatched. The CDR3 nucleotides read TGTGCCATCAGTGAGTCAGCGGGGGCGGGGGTTCGGCAGTACTTC. It codes for CAISESAGAGVRQYF.

For the CDR3, the DNA is TGTGCCACCAGTGGAAGGGATTGGGCAGCTAATGAAAAACTGTTTTTT. This sequence encodes CATSGRDWAANEKLFF. This chain links TRBV24-1 with TRBJ1-4; no definite D call. V gave up 5 bases and J gave up 3 bases, with 15 bases separating them. The CDR3 runs to 16 residues. Germline CDR1 is KGHDR and CDR2 is SFDVKD.

This chain joins TRBV7-9 and TRBJ1-5; maybe TRBD1 (6 bases). Germline CDR1 reads SEHNR; CDR2 reads FQNEAQ (reference sequence). The V end lost 1 base, the J end lost 7 bases, and 11 bases lay between the germline ends. This CDR3 is built from 14 residues. CDR3: CASSLGSGEQPQHF. DNA for the CDR3: TGTGCCAGCAGCTTAGGGTCAGGGGAGCAGCCCCAGCATTTT.

The table lists this clonotype with many counts. The V call is TRBV7-2, the J call TRBJ1-2; 7 nucleotides agree with TRBD1. After removal of 5 bases from V and 3 bases from J, the junction contained 3 bases not matched to a gene. CDR3 length equals 13 residues. The germline gives CDR1 SGHTA, CDR2 FQGNSA. CDR3 loop: CASSTDRDYGYTF. CDR3 in DNA: TGTGCCAGCAGCACCGACAGGGACTATGGCTACACCTTC.

This clonotype occurred a few times. The chain uses TRBV12-3 or TRBV12-4 and TRBJ2-1; perhaps TRBD1 as D (6 bases). Trimming pared 2 bases from V and 12 bases from J, leaving 17 bases between. There are 14 residues in the CDR3. The CDR3 DNA is TGTGCCAGCAGTTTAAGGGGCTACCAGGGGAGGCAGTTCTTC. It specifies CASSLRGYQGRQFF.

V is TRBV24-1 and J is TRBJ2-3, with D possibly matching TRBD2 (6 bases). Germline CDR1 KGHDR, CDR2 SFDVKD. V lost 9 bases and J 2 bases, leaving 11 bases between the germline ends. CDR3 size: 13 residues. The CDR3 DNA reads as TGTGCCACCCGGGGGTCGTACACAGATACGCAGTATTTT. Protein product: CATRGSYTDTQYF.

This chain joins TRBV24-1 and TRBJ2-6; D is tentatively TRBD1 or TRBD2 (6 bases each). Trimming stripped 5 bases from V and 3 bases from J, with 13 bases between. Looked up from germline, CDR1 is KGHDR and CDR2 is SFDVKD. The CDR3 totals 16 residues. This chain's CDR3 is CATSAAGEVGANVLTF. DNA of the CDR3: TGTGCCACCAGTGCGGCAGGGGAGGTTGGGGCCAACGTCCTGACTTTC.

The CDR3: CAWSEGTRDRGGYTF. Here the CDR3 DNA reads TGTGCCTGGAGTGAGGGTACAAGGGACAGGGGTGGCTACACCTTC. This chain uses TRBV30 with TRBJ1-2, with 10 bases that match TRBD1. The length of the CDR3 is 15 residues. The V gene's germline CDR1 is GTSNPN and CDR2 SVGIG (reference sequence). V shed 1 base and J 7 bases; nucleotides not matched to a gene: 9. The full variable domain, completed using reference TRBV30 and TRBJ1-2, is SQTIHQWPATLVQPVGSPLSLECTVEGTSNPNLYWYRQAAGRGLQLLFYSVGIGQISSEVPQNLSASRPQDRQFILSSKKLLLSDSGFYLCAWSEGTRDRGGYTFGSGTRLTVV.

This clonotype was detected a few times. The CDR3 protein is CASSYSSGGGLAGTNEQFF. The CDR3 region has the DNA TGTGCCAGCAGTTACTCGTCGGGGGGGGGACTAGCGGGAACAAATGAGCAGTTCTTC. V and J are TRBV6-5 and TRBJ2-1, with 13 bases aligning to TRBD2. Germline loops: CDR1 MNHEY, CDR2 SVGAGI. The CDR3 extends over 19 amino acids. V trimming: 0 bases; J trimming: 7 bases; junction bases outside the gene matches: 12.

J is TRBJ1-1 and V is TRBV4-1; unclear D gene. The germline V gene has CDR1 MGHRA and CDR2 YSYEKL. With 2 bases removed from V and 14 bases from J, the gap between germline ends came to 9 bases. This CDR3 has 10 residues. CDR3 coding DNA: TGCGCCAGCAGCCAACGCGTGTTGTTCTTT. Translated, it gives CASSQRVLFF.